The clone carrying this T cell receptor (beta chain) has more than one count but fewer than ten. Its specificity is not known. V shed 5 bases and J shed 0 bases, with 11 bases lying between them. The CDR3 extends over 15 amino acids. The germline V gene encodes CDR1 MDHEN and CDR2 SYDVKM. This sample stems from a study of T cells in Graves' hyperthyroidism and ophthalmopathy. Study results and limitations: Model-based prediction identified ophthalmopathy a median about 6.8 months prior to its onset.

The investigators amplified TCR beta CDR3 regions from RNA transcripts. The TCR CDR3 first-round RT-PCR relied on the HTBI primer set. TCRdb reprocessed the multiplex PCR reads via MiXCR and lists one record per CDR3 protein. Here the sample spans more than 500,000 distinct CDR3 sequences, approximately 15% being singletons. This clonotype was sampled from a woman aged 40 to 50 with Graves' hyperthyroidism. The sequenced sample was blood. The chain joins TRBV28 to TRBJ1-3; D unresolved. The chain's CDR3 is CASSLRVNSGNTIYF. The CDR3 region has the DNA TGTGCCAGCAGTCTCCGGGTTAACTCTGGAAACACCATATATTTT.